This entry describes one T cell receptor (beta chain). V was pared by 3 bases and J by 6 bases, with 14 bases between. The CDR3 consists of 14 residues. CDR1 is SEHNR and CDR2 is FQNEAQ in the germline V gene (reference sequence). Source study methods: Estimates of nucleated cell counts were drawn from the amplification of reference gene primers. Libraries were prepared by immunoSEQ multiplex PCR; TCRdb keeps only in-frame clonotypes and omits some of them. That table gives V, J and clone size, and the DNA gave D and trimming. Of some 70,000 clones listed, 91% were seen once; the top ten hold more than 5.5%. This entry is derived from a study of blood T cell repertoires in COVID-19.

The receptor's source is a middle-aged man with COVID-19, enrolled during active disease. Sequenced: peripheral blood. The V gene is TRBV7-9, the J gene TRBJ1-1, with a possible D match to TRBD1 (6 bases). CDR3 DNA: TGTGCCAGCAGCTTCGTCAGGGGAGAACCTGAAGCTTTCTTT. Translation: CASSFVRGEPEAFF.